The 31 T cell receptor beta chains listed next were all sequenced from one sample in a study of T cell repertoires in cytomegalovirus infection. TCRdb re-called the reads with MiXCR, one entry per CDR3 protein. The table lists about 530,000 distinct CDR3 sequences, around 27% of them singletons. The source material was PBMCs. The source is a human donor in good health (CMV status not recorded). Some clones in this sample may be carry-over from other donors' samples.

The genes are TRBV12-5 and TRBJ2-7, with 8 nucleotides matching TRBD1. The trim removed 1 base at V and 1 base at J, leaving 6 bases unmatched. This CDR3 region has 16 residues. Germline values: CDR1 LGHNT, CDR2 FRNRAP. CDR3 sequence: CASGLEQGAGSYEQYV. CDR3 DNA sequence: TGTGCTAGTGGTTTGGAGCAGGGGGCCGGGTCCTACGAGCAGTACGTC.

The V and J genes are TRBV2 and TRBJ2-1; D unresolved. The CDR3 is 13 residues long. Germline CDR1 and CDR2: SNHLY and FYNNEI. V was clipped by 2 bases and J by 9 bases, with 11 bases between them. CDR3 nucleotide sequence: TGTGCCAGCAGTGAATCTGGTATCGGTGAGCAGTTCTTC. Its protein product is CASSESGIGEQFF.

The gene calls are TRBV7-9 and TRBJ2-1; 7 bases align to TRBD1. CDR3 size: 14 residues. Germline CDR1 is SEHNR and CDR2 is FQNEAQ (reference sequence). The ends lost 1 base at V and 10 bases at J; junction bases unmatched: 7. The CDR3 DNA is TGTGCCAGCAGCTTAGTACAGGGGACGGGAGAGCAGTTCTTC. Its translation: CASSLVQGTGEQFF.

The chain carries TRBV6-2 or TRBV6-3 and TRBJ1-5, with unresolved D. The germline V gene has CDR1 MNHEY and CDR2 SVGEGT. The CDR3 covers 14 residues. V lost 5 bases to trimming and J lost 7 bases, with 15 bases between them. This chain's CDR3 is CASSPLRGYQPQHF. The CDR3 DNA reads as TGTGCCAGCAGTCCCCTGAGAGGTTACCAGCCCCAGCATTTT.

This clonotype was counted ten times or more. This sequence joins TRBV7-8 and TRBJ2-7; tentatively, D is TRBD2 (6 bases). Germline assignment: CDR1 SGHVS and CDR2 FQNEAQ. CDR3 length: 13 residues. V lost 8 bases to trimming and J lost 2 bases, with 13 bases between them. CDR3 loop: CASSRLETYEQYF. CDR3 DNA sequence: TGTGCCAGCTCCCGACTAGAAACCTACGAGCAGTACTTC.

This clonotype was recorded many times. The genes are TRBV7-2 and TRBJ1-5, with unresolved D. In germline, CDR1 is SGHTA, CDR2 FQGNSA. Trimming took 5 bases from V and 7 from J, leaving 15 bases between them. The CDR3 is 14 residues long. This chain's CDR3 is CASSRLGREQPQHF. The CDR3 coding sequence is TGTGCCAGCAGCCGATTGGGGAGGGAACAGCCCCAGCATTTT.

The chain uses TRBV28 and TRBJ2-1; TRBD2 agrees at 11 bases. CDR1 MDHEN and CDR2 SYDVKM come from the germline V gene. V was clipped by 3 bases and J by 0 bases; unmatched bases: 7. The CDR3 sequence is 18 residues long. Here the CDR3 reads CASSFRLAGTSSYNEQFF. The CDR3 DNA reads TGTGCCAGCAGTTTTCGACTAGCGGGGACTAGCTCCTACAATGAGCAGTTCTTC.

This chain joins TRBV12-3 or TRBV12-4 and TRBJ1-1; a weak D match, TRBD1 (5 bases). V was trimmed by 2 bases and J by 4 bases, leaving 14 bases between them. The CDR3 has 15 residues. This chain's CDR3 is CASSLRGAGFTEAFF. The CDR3 nucleotides are TGTGCCAGCAGTTTAAGGGGCGCGGGGTTCACTGAAGCTTTCTTT.

The chain has TRBV6-2 or TRBV6-3 and TRBJ2-7; 8 nucleotides line up with TRBD1. Germline V CDR1 and CDR2: MNHEY, SVGEGT. The CDR3 runs to 13 residues. Trimming cost V 5 bases and J 4 bases; bases outside gene matches: 4. CDR3 protein: CASSQQGEYEQYV. Here the CDR3 DNA reads TGTGCCAGCAGTCAACAGGGGGAGTACGAGCAGTACGTC.

The chain is built from TRBV12-3 or TRBV12-4 and TRBJ1-2; weak D call: TRBD1 (5 bases). The CDR3 runs to 14 residues. V was shortened by 7 bases and J by 8 bases, with 20 bases between the two germline ends. The CDR3 DNA reads TGTGCCAGCACCTCACCGTACCGGGGCGACGGCTACACCTTC. Its translation is CASTSPYRGDGYTF.

The chain couples TRBV7-2 to TRBJ2-4; a weak D match, TRBD1 (6 bases). The CDR3 has 14 amino acids. Trimming cost V 5 bases and J 7 bases, with 15 bases left between them. Germline values: CDR1 SGHTA, CDR2 FQGNSA. CDR3 coding DNA: TGTGCCAGCAGCGTGAGGGGGTGGGGGAACATTCAGTACTTC. It translates to CASSVRGWGNIQYF.

As for this clonotype: A much bigger clone sits one base away, suggesting this may be a read error. The rearrangement uses TRBV7-2 and TRBJ1-6; D call uncertain. The CDR3 covers 20 residues. V lost 4 bases, J lost 3 bases, and 25 bases lay in between. Germline values: CDR1 SGHTA, CDR2 FQGNSA. The CDR3, as DNA: TGTGCCAGCAGCTGGAGGACCGGTGGCCTTGGGAACAGCTATAATTCACCCCTCCACTTT. Translation: CASSWRTGGLGNSYNSPLHF.

To note about this clonotype: The junction departs from germline at one end; a sequencing error may be responsible. The chain has TRBV3-1 and TRBJ2-5; possible D gene TRBD1, 6 bases. Germline V lookup: CDR1 LGHDT, CDR2 YNNKEL (reference sequence). The CDR3 covers 14 residues. The CDR3 sequence: CASSQDRTVPLKDF. CDR3 nucleotide sequence: TGTGCCAGCAGCCAAGATCGGACAGTCCCCCTAAAAGACTTC.

There are many counts of this clonotype. This chain joins TRBV7-8 and TRBJ2-1; D is perhaps TRBD2 (6 bases). Germline V lookup: CDR1 SGHVS, CDR2 FQNEAQ. The CDR3 consists of 14 residues. V was pared by 1 base and J by 9 bases, with 13 bases between. In DNA form, the CDR3 reads TGTGCCAGCAGCTTAGGACTAGTTGGAGGTGAGCAGTTCTTC. Protein product: CASSLGLVGGEQFF.

In this sample, this clonotype turned up a few times. CDR3 DNA: TGTGCCACAAAGGGGGCTGGAAACTATGGCTACACCTTC. Translated: CATKGAGNYGYTF. The J gene is TRBJ1-2, the V gene TRBV24-1; 7 bases are a match to TRBD1. This CDR3 comprises 13 residues. Trimming took 10 bases from V and 2 from J; bases not matched to a gene: 6. From germline, CDR1 is KGHDR and CDR2 SFDVKD.

In this sample, this clonotype turned up a few times. The CDR3 carries no conserved terminal phenylalanine or tryptophan, so it likely arises from a read error. The limits of the CDR3 on the DNA are not certain, so only TCRdb's listed CDR3 is given. V is TRBV30 and J is TRBJ2-1; the table's D gene call, TRBD1, was not cross checked with the DNA. The CDR3 has 11 amino acids, counting both end residues. CDR1 and CDR2 (germline): GTSNPN, SVGIG (reference sequence). Here the CDR3 reads CAWSVGQGGSL.

Concerning this clonotype itself: One end of the junction is discordant with germline, which a read error may explain. This chain uses TRBV2 with TRBJ1-1; 7 bases agree with TRBD1. The germline V gene encodes CDR1 SNHLY and CDR2 FYNNEI. The CDR3 extends over 13 amino acids. The CDR3 DNA reads TGTGCCAGCAGTTACAGGGGTTCCACTGAAGCTTTGTTT. It is translated as CASSYRGSTEALF.

This sequence joins TRBV6-2 or TRBV6-3 and TRBJ2-7; 13 bases are shared with TRBD2. The trim removed 6 bases at V and 5 bases at J, leaving 22 bases unmatched. The CDR3 spans 20 residues. Germline loops: CDR1 MNHEY, CDR2 SVGEGT. The CDR3 reads CASSKPSGTSGNSPPNEQYF. CDR3 nucleotide sequence: TGTGCCAGCAGCAAGCCCTCCGGGACTAGCGGGAATAGTCCCCCAAACGAGCAGTACTTC.

The V call is TRBV6-2 or TRBV6-3, the J call TRBJ1-5; 7 nucleotides match TRBD1. CDR3 size: 17 residues. The germline V gene encodes CDR1 MNHEY and CDR2 SVGEGT. With 0 bases clipped from V and 0 bases from J, the junction kept 5 bases outside the gene matches. In nucleotides, the CDR3 is TGTGCCAGCAGTTACTCCGTTGGACAGGTTAGCAATCAGCCCCAGCATTTT. Its protein is CASSYSVGQVSNQPQHF.

This chain joins TRBV6-5 and TRBJ1-1; D is uncertain. The V gene's germline CDR1 is MNHEY and CDR2 SVGAGI. Trimming shortened V by 0 bases and J by 1 base, and 9 bases separated the two germline ends. The CDR3 totals 15 residues. CDR3 nucleotide sequence: TGTGCCAGCAGTTACTCGGCGGGGTCGAACACTGAAGCTTTCTTT. The encoded protein is CASSYSAGSNTEAFF.

This chain links TRBV10-3 with TRBJ1-2; 7 nucleotides match TRBD1. Germline V CDR1 and CDR2: ENHRY, SYGVKD. The CDR3 has 14 residues. V lost 3 bases to trimming and J lost 5 bases; unmatched junction nucleotides: 6. This CDR3 reads CAISEPGQMYGYTF. The CDR3 nucleotides are TGTGCCATCAGTGAACCGGGACAGATGTATGGCTACACCTTC.

The CDR3 reads CASSYQPGLTGELFF. As DNA, the CDR3 is TGTGCCAGCAGTTACCAACCAGGGTTAACCGGGGAGCTGTTTTTT. V and J are TRBV6-5 and TRBJ2-2, with D perhaps matching TRBD1 (5 bases). The CDR3 has 15 amino acids. The V end lost 2 bases, the J end lost 5 bases, and 12 bases lay between the germline ends. The germline CDR1 and CDR2 sequences are MNHEY and SVGAGI.

This clonotype was recorded a few times. The rearrangement uses TRBV6-2 or TRBV6-3 and TRBJ2-3; 7 nucleotides align to TRBD2. The CDR3 contains 17 residues. V dropped 6 bases and J dropped 2; count of bases not matched to a gene: 14. Germline V lookup: CDR1 MNHEY, CDR2 SVGEGT. The CDR3 DNA is TGTGCCAGCAGGACCCAGGGAGGGGCGCGCCTCACAGATACGCAGTATTTT. Amino acids: CASRTQGGARLTDTQYF.

There are a few counts of this clonotype. The V call is TRBV6-1, the J call TRBJ2-7; D is possibly TRBD1 (6 bases). CDR1 is MNHNS, CDR2 SASEGT, per germline. The V end was cut by 3 bases, the J end by 6 bases, with 18 bases between. There are 15 residues in the CDR3. The CDR3: CASSDLGWQGPEQYF. The CDR3 DNA is TGTGCCAGCAGTGACCTCGGTTGGCAGGGGCCCGAGCAGTACTTC.

J is TRBJ2-5 and V is TRBV5-1; the D gene is possibly TRBD2 (5 bases). Germline-derived CDR1 and CDR2 are SGHRS and YFSETQ. Trimming shortened V by 4 bases and J by 5 bases, and 15 bases separated the two germline ends. There are 14 residues in the CDR3. The CDR3 protein is CASSRGDYAETQYF. The CDR3 DNA follows: TGCGCCAGCAGCCGGGGAGACTATGCGGAGACCCAGTACTTC.

V is TRBV11-3 and J is TRBJ2-2, with D uncertain. The CDR3 has 16 residues. Trimming took off 4 bases at V and 0 bases at J, with 12 bases between the two ends. Per germline, CDR1 SGHNT and CDR2 YENEEA. CDR3 coding DNA: TGTGCCAGCAGCTCATCGAGAGGAGCGAACACCGGGGAGCTGTTTTTT. It encodes CASSSSRGANTGELFF.

The rearrangement joins TRBV12-5 to TRBJ2-5, with D possibly being TRBD1 (5 bases). This CDR3 is 17 amino acids long. Germline CDR1 is LGHNT and CDR2 is FRNRAP. The V and J ends lost 0 bases and 5 bases respectively, with 19 bases between them. In DNA form, the CDR3 reads TGTGCTAGTGGTTTGGTCTCAATTGGTGCAGGGCTGGAGACCCAGTACTTC. Its translation is CASGLVSIGAGLETQYF.

This chain uses TRBV12-5 with TRBJ1-5; no definite D call. This CDR3 comprises 13 residues. Looked up from germline, CDR1 is LGHNT and CDR2 is FRNRAP. Trimming took off 5 bases at V and 7 bases at J, with 12 bases between the two ends. The CDR3 DNA reads TGTGCTAGTGGTCCCGCTGACGGCCAGCCCCAGCATTTT. Amino acid sequence: CASGPADGQPQHF.

This clonotype was observed a handful of times. J is TRBJ2-1 and V is TRBV7-2; D is undetermined. This CDR3 is 15 amino acids long. Germline lookup yields CDR1 SGHTA and CDR2 FQGNSA. V lost 5 bases, J lost 5 bases, and 16 bases lay in between. CDR3 region: CASSPRSIRNNEQFF. DNA for the CDR3: TGTGCCAGCAGCCCCCGGAGTATCCGAAACAATGAGCAGTTCTTC.

This clonotype was seen ten or more times. The genes are TRBV6-5 and TRBJ1-3, with 7 bases that match TRBD1. Germline CDR1 and CDR2: MNHEY and SVGAGI. The ends lost 2 bases at V and 4 bases at J; junction bases unmatched: 5. The CDR3 is 15 residues long. This chain's CDR3 is CASSYGTAAGNTIYF. The DNA for the CDR3 is TGTGCCAGCAGTTACGGGACAGCGGCCGGAAACACCATATATTTT.

This clonotype has more than one count but fewer than ten. The CDR3 loop reads CATSIRRPGAGETQYF. In DNA, the CDR3 is TGTGCCACCAGCATTCGACGACCCGGGGCGGGGGAGACCCAGTACTTC. J is TRBJ2-5 and V is TRBV15; TRBD2 might be the D (6 bases). With 4 bases removed from V and 5 bases from J, the gap between germline ends came to 20 bases. Germline V CDR1 and CDR2: LNHNV, YYDKDF (reference sequence). The CDR3 is made up of 16 amino acids.